Listed below are T cell receptor beta chains from one sample, sequenced in a study of cytomegalovirus exposure and HLA in healthy donors. Produced via immunoSEQ multiplex PCR; TCRdb's table is partial and in-frame only. Here the sample spans 170,000 or so clones, just under 85% being singletons. Specimen: PBMCs. The receptors here all came from a girl aged 5-17 years in good health and CMV-seropositive. CDR3s include the opening cysteine and the closing phenylalanine or tryptophan. A D gene is named only where the DNA matches it firmly. Not all rows give a size; the values are once, few, many and, for expanded clones, a class.

TRBV6-5	-	TRBJ2-1	-	CASSETETNNEQFF	TGTGCCAGCAGTGAGACAGAAACGAACAATGAGCAGTTCTTC
TRBV4-1	-	TRBJ1-5	TRBD1	CASSTGTGEGRPQHF	TGCGCCAGCAGCACCGGGACAGGGGAGGGTCGGCCCCAGCATTTT
TRBV9	-	TRBJ1-3	-	CASSVATHGNTIYF	TGTGCCAGCAGCGTAGCTACTCACGGGAACACCATATATTTT
TRBV14	-	TRBJ2-7	-	CASSQAFGLSYEQYF	TGTGCCAGCAGCCAAGCGTTCGGACTCTCCTACGAGCAGTACTTC
TRBV9	-	TRBJ2-5	TRBD2	CASSGRLAGLETQYF	TGTGCCAGCAGCGGTCGACTAGCGGGGTTGGAGACCCAGTACTTC
TRBV2	few	TRBJ2-6	-	CASSEAPGSGANVLTF	TGTGCCAGCAGTGAAGCGCCGGGGTCTGGGGCCAACGTCCTGACTTTC
TRBV5-1	-	TRBJ1-1	-	CASSLSQGGTEAFF	TGCGCCAGCAGCTTGAGCCAGGGTGGCACTGAAGCTTTCTTT
TRBV2	-	TRBJ1-5	-	CASRDSLPPTQHF	TGTGCCAGCAGGGACAGCCTCCCACCGACCCAGCATTTT
TRBV6-5	once	TRBJ1-1	TRBD1	CASRTGPMMNTEAFF	TGTGCCAGCAGGACAGGGCCCATGATGAACACTGAAGCTTTCTTT
TRBV6-6	-	TRBJ1-5	-	CASSRVWNQPQHF	TGTGCCAGCTCGCGGGTGTGGAATCAGCCCCAGCATTTT
TRBV4-2	few	TRBJ1-2	TRBD1	CASSPRQGGRGNPFVHGYTF	TGTGCCAGCAGCCCCAGACAGGGGGGCCGGGGCAACCCCTTTGTCCATGGCTACACCTTC